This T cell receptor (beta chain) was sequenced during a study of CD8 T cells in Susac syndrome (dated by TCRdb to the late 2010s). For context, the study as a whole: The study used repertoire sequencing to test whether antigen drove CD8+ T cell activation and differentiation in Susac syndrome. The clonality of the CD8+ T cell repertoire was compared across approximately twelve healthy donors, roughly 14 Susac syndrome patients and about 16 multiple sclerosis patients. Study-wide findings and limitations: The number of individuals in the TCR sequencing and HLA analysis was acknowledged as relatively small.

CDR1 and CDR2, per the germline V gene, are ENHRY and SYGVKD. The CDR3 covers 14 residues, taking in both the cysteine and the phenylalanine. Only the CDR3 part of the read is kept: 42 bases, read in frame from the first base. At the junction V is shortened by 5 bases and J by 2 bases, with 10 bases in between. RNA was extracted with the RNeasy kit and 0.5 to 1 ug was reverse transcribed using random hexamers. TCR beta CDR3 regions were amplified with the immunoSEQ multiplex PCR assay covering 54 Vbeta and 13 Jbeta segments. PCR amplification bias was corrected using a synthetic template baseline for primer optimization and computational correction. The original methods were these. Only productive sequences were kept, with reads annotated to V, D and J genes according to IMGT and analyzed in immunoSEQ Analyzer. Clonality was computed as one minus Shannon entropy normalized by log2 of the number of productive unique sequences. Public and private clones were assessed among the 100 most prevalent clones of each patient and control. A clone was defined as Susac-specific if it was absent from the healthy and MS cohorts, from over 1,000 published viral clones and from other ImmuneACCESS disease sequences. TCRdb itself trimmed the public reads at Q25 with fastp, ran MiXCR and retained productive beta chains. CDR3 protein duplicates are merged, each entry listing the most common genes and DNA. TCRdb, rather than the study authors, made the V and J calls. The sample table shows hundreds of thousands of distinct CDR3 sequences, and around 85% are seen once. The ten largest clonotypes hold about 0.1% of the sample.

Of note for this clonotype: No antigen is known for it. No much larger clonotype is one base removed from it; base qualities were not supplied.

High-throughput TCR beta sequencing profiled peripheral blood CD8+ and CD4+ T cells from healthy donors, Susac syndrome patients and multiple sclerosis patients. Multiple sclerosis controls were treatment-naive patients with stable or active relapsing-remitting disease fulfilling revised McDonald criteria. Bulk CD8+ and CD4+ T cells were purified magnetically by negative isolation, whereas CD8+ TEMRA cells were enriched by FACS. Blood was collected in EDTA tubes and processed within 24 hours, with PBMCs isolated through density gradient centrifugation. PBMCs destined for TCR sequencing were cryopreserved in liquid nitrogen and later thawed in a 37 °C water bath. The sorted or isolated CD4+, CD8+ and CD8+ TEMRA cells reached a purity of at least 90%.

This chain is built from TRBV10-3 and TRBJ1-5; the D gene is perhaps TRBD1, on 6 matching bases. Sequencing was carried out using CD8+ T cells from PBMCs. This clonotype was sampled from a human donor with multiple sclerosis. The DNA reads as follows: TGTGCCATCAGTCCAGGGGAGGGCAATCAGCCCCAGCATTTT. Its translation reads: CAISPGEGNQPQHF.